Shown below are 28 T cell receptor beta chains from a single sample sequenced in a study of OX40 agonist ivuxolimab in advanced cancers. The method was immunoSEQ multiplex PCR; TCRdb's version includes in-frame clones alone and lacks a portion of them. Of under 100,000 clones in the sample, about 90% were seen once. Here the sequenced sample was CD4+ or CD8+ T cells sorted from blood, taken in a trial of the OX40 agonist ivuxolimab. These TCRs come from an adult with an advanced solid tumor such as melanoma, head and neck, liver or kidney cancer.

CDR3 DNA sequence: TGTGCCAGCAGTGGGGACAGGGGAGGAGAAAAACTGTTTTTT. Encoded protein: CASSGDRGGEKLFF. This chain connects TRBV28 to TRBJ1-4, with TRBD1 identical over 10 bases. V shed 5 bases, J shed 8 bases, and the junction held 5 bases outside the gene matches. The CDR3 runs 14 residues. Looked up from germline, CDR1 is MDHEN and CDR2 is SYDVKM. Filled out from reference TRBV28 and TRBJ1-4, the complete variable domain reads DVKVTQSSRYLVKRTGEKVFLECVQDMDHENMFWYRQDPGLGLRLIYFSYDVKMKEKGDIPEGYSVSREKKERFSLILESASTNQTSMYLCASSGDRGGEKLFFGSGTQLSVL.

The chain employs TRBV18 and TRBJ1-5; no definite D call. Between the trimmed V and J ends, which lost 4 bases and 7 bases, there was a span of 8 bases. CDR1 and CDR2 from the germline V gene are KGHSH and LQKENI. This CDR3 has 12 amino acids. The CDR3 DNA reads TGTGCCAGCTCACTTTCCCAACAGCCCCAGCATTTT. It specifies CASSLSQQPQHF.

The CDR3 sequence is CASSSPPGSPGYTF. DNA of the CDR3: TGTGCCAGCAGCTCACCACCCGGGTCCCCTGGCTACACCTTC. The rearrangement uses TRBV11-2 and TRBJ1-2; no firm D call. Germline V gene data show CDR1 as SGHAT and CDR2 as FQNNGV. V shed 4 bases and J shed 7 bases, with 16 bases lying between them. The CDR3 runs to 14 residues.

The gene calls are TRBV10-3 and TRBJ2-5, with D possibly being TRBD1 or TRBD2 (6 bases each). V was pared by 6 bases and J by 2 bases, with 16 bases between. Germline CDR1 ENHRY, CDR2 SYGVKD. The CDR3 extends over 15 amino acids. Here the CDR3 reads CAIRGDNGGQETQYF. CDR3 DNA sequence: TGTGCCATCAGAGGGGACAATGGGGGGCAAGAGACCCAGTACTTC.

The V gene is TRBV5-1, the J gene TRBJ1-1; D unresolved. Germline CDR1 SGHRS, CDR2 YFSETQ. The CDR3 runs 13 residues. The V gene lost 4 bases and the J gene lost 4 bases, with 11 bases spanning the gap. The CDR3 spells CASSLGRGTEAFF. The DNA for the CDR3 is TGCGCCAGCAGCCTCGGACGGGGCACTGAAGCTTTCTTT.

With respect to this clone: Within the sample, other DNA sequences also encode this same CDR3. The genes are TRBV29-1 and TRBJ2-2; perhaps TRBD2 as D (6 bases). Trimming took 7 bases from V and 7 from J, leaving 13 bases between them. This CDR3 has 12 residues. Germline V lookup: CDR1 SQVTM, CDR2 ANQGSEA. The CDR3 DNA reads as TGCAGCGCCGGGGTGGGGGGCGGGGAGCTGTTTTTT. Protein sequence: CSAGVGGGELFF.

The chain's CDR3 is CASSMILYTDTQYF. CDR3 nucleotide sequence: TGTGCCAGTAGTATGATACTATACACAGATACGCAGTATTTT. This rearrangement joins TRBV19 to TRBJ2-3, with D unclear. In germline, CDR1 is LNHDA, CDR2 SQIVND (reference sequence). The length of the CDR3 is 14 residues. The germline V and J ends were trimmed by 3 bases and 2 bases, with 9 bases remaining between them.

The J gene is TRBJ1-2, the V gene TRBV5-1; unclear D gene. Trimming removed 2 bases from V and 4 bases from J, with 12 bases in between. Germline V gene data show CDR1 as SGHRS and CDR2 as YFSETQ. The CDR3 loop spans 14 amino acids. The DNA of the CDR3 is TGCGCCAGCAGCTTTGGGCAGGAGTCCTATGGCTACACCTTC. It is translated as CASSFGQESYGYTF.

The CDR3: CASRDFTGELFF. CDR3 nucleotide sequence: TGCGCCAGCCGGGATTTCACCGGGGAGCTGTTTTTT. The rearrangement links TRBV5-1 to TRBJ2-2; D is perhaps TRBD2 (5 bases). The CDR3 is 12 amino acids. CDR1 is SGHRS, CDR2 YFSETQ, per germline. Trimming left V 7 bases short and J 4 bases short, with 8 bases between.

This clone was seen just once. The chain recombines TRBV7-9 with TRBJ1-4; the D gene is possibly TRBD1 (6 bases). CDR3 length equals 14 residues. Germline CDR1 and CDR2: SEHNR and FQNEAQ (reference sequence). With 2 bases removed from V and 5 bases from J, the gap between germline ends came to 9 bases. CDR3: CASSLNGQNEKLFF. The DNA for the CDR3 is TGTGCCAGCAGCTTAAACGGACAGAATGAAAAACTGTTTTTT.

The chain couples TRBV11-3 to TRBJ1-1; D gene ambiguous. The germline gives CDR1 SGHNT, CDR2 YENEEA. CDR3 size: 14 residues. Trimming took 1 base from V and 4 from J, leaving 10 bases between them. CDR3 DNA: TGTGCCAGCAGCTTAGTCCCAGTTAGCACTGAAGCTTTCTTT. Translation: CASSLVPVSTEAFF.

This CDR3 is CASSFGLDFGNTIYF. The CDR3 coding sequence is TGTGCCAGCAGTTTCGGGTTGGATTTTGGAAACACCATATATTTT. The V call is TRBV7-2, the J call TRBJ1-3; D unresolved. The CDR3 sequence is 15 residues long. Germline CDR1 and CDR2: SGHTA and FQGNSA. V was trimmed by 6 bases and J by 3 bases, leaving 15 bases between them.

The chain has TRBV18 and TRBJ2-4; 11 bases line up with TRBD2. In germline, CDR1 is KGHSH, CDR2 LQKENI. The CDR3 has 20 amino acids. Unmatched junction bases numbered 12, after V lost 2 bases and J lost 0 bases. The chain's CDR3 is CASSPISLAGGQSAKNIQYF. The CDR3 bases are TGTGCCAGCTCACCAATTAGTCTAGCGGGAGGTCAATCAGCCAAAAACATTCAGTACTTC.

J is TRBJ1-5 and V is TRBV28; 7 bases align to TRBD1. V gave up 6 bases and J gave up 6 bases; unmatched junction bases: 8. Germline lookup yields CDR1 MDHEN and CDR2 SYDVKM. CDR3 length: 14 amino acids. CDR3 bases: TGTGCCAGCAGGGCAGGGGGAGGAGGTCAGCCCCAGCATTTT. Translating gives CASRAGGGGQPQHF.

This chain uses TRBV18 with TRBJ2-5; 8 bases agree with TRBD2. This CDR3 is built from 13 residues. Per the germline V gene, CDR1 is KGHSH and CDR2 is LQKENI. V shed 8 bases and J 5 bases; nucleotides not matched to a gene: 7. The CDR3: CASKRGGAETQYF. CDR3 DNA: TGTGCCAGCAAACGGGGGGGCGCGGAGACCCAGTACTTC.

This chain joins TRBV19 and TRBJ1-1, with D hard to call. The germline V gene has CDR1 LNHDA and CDR2 SQIVND (reference sequence). CDR3 length: 15 residues. Trimming removed 6 bases at V and 1 base at J, with 15 bases between. The CDR3 DNA is TGTGCCAGTAGCCCTCAAGCAGCGGCGAACACTGAAGCTTTCTTT. This encodes CASSPQAAANTEAFF. Variable domain in full (rest from reference TRBV19 and TRBJ1-1): DGGITQSPKYLFRKEGQNVTLSCEQNLNHDAMYWYRQDPGQGLRLIYYSQIVNDFQKGDIAEGYSVSREKKESFPLTVTSAQKNPTAFYLCASSPQAAANTEAFFGQGTRLTVV.

The chain has TRBV6-5 and TRBJ2-7; 7 bases agree with TRBD1. V was clipped by 10 bases and J by 7 bases; unmatched bases: 13. Germline assignment: CDR1 MNHEY and CDR2 SVGAGI. The CDR3 spans 13 residues. CDR3 coding DNA: TGTGCCACCCAAACAACGAGGGGGCGGGAGCAGTACTTC. It codes for CATQTTRGREQYF.

This clone was recorded once. The J gene is TRBJ2-2, the V gene TRBV5-1; 10 bases align to TRBD2. Germline V gives CDR1 SGHRS, CDR2 YFSETQ. V shed 2 bases and J 5 bases; nucleotides not matched to a gene: 3. This CDR3 region has 15 residues. In DNA, the CDR3 is TGCGCCAGCAGCTTAGCGGGAGGGGTGACCGGGGAGCTGTTTTTT. Its protein is CASSLAGGVTGELFF.

The chain combines TRBV5-6 with TRBJ1-2; no definite D call. Trimming pared 6 bases from V and 0 bases from J, leaving 9 bases between. This CDR3 has 13 residues. CDR1 is SGHDT, CDR2 YYEEEE, per germline. CDR3 residues: CASTLSPNYGYTF. CDR3 DNA sequence: TGTGCCAGCACCCTTTCTCCTAACTATGGCTACACCTTC.

J is TRBJ2-5 and V is TRBV7-3; TRBD2 matches 10 bases. This CDR3 comprises 14 residues. Germline CDR1 is SGHTA and CDR2 is FQGTGA. V shed 10 bases, J shed 5 bases, and the junction held 10 bases outside the gene matches. Written as DNA, the CDR3 is TGTGCCACTTCGGAGTCTAGCGGGAGTGAGACCCAGTACTTC. It yields the protein CATSESSGSETQYF.

The chain uses TRBV27 and TRBJ1-4; 8 bases line up with TRBD1. This CDR3 is built from 19 residues. J lost 5 bases, V lost 5 bases, and 19 bases had no gene match. Germline V CDR1 and CDR2: MNHEY, SMNVEV (reference sequence). The CDR3: CASSLHSTGDRVKNEKLFF. DNA of the CDR3: TGTGCCAGCAGTCTTCATTCGACAGGGGACCGGGTAAAGAATGAAAAACTGTTTTTT.

V gene TRBV15 combines with J gene TRBJ1-5; TRBD1 agrees at 8 bases. The V and J ends lost 3 bases and 4 bases, in that order; junction bases with no gene match: 2. Per the germline V gene, CDR1 is LNHNV and CDR2 is YYDKDF (reference sequence). The CDR3 covers 14 residues. CDR3 sequence (DNA): TGTGCCACCAGCAGGGACAGGGATAATCAGCCCCAGCATTTT. It is translated as CATSRDRDNQPQHF.

The J gene is TRBJ2-7, the V gene TRBV7-9, with 9 bases matching TRBD2. This CDR3 spans 16 amino acids. CDR1 is SEHNR, CDR2 FQNEAQ, per germline (reference sequence). The V segment lost 2 bases and the J segment 2 bases; nucleotides outside the gene matches: 7. The DNA for the CDR3 is TGTGCCAGCAGCTTAAGAATAGCGGGAGAAGCCTACGAGCAGTACTTC. This encodes CASSLRIAGEAYEQYF.

The chain recombines TRBV6-5 with TRBJ2-2; no definite D call. Trimming stripped 2 bases from V and 1 base from J, with 5 bases between. The CDR3 contains 14 residues. Germline-derived CDR1 and CDR2 are MNHEY and SVGAGI. The CDR3 region is CASSYVRNTGELFF. CDR3 nucleotides: TGTGCCAGCAGTTACGTACGGAACACCGGGGAGCTGTTTTTT.

The V gene is TRBV28, the J gene TRBJ1-2; D is unclear. Trimming cost V 6 bases and J 1 base, with 9 bases left between them. Germline-derived CDR1 and CDR2 are MDHEN and SYDVKM. CDR3 length: 13 amino acids. The CDR3 DNA is TGTGCCAGCAGAACCGGTATTAACTATGGCTACACCTTC. Its translation: CASRTGINYGYTF.

The chain recombines TRBV11-2 with TRBJ2-7; TRBD2 matches at 11 bases. CDR3 length: 16 amino acids. After removal of 4 bases from V and 7 bases from J, the junction contained 12 bases not matched to a gene. From germline, CDR1 is SGHAT and CDR2 FQNNGV. The CDR3 loop reads CASSSTSGRSPWEQYF. The CDR3 region has the DNA TGTGCCAGCAGCTCCACTAGCGGGAGAAGTCCGTGGGAGCAGTACTTC.

The V and J genes are TRBV11-3 and TRBJ2-7; 9 bases are a match to TRBD2. The CDR3 length is 14 residues. Germline CDR1 is SGHNT and CDR2 is YENEEA. Unmatched junction bases numbered 4, after V lost 6 bases and J lost 1 base. The CDR3 sequence: CASSRTSASYEQYF. The CDR3 coding sequence is TGTGCCAGCAGTCGGACTAGCGCATCCTACGAGCAGTACTTC.

V gene TRBV5-1 combines with J gene TRBJ2-5; the match to TRBD1 covers 7 bases. This CDR3 comprises 13 residues. Germline V gene data show CDR1 as SGHRS and CDR2 as YFSETQ. Trimming took 5 bases from V and 5 from J; bases not matched to a gene: 6. The CDR3 here is CASSYDRAETQYF. The CDR3 nucleotides are TGCGCCAGCAGTTATGACAGGGCTGAGACCCAGTACTTC.